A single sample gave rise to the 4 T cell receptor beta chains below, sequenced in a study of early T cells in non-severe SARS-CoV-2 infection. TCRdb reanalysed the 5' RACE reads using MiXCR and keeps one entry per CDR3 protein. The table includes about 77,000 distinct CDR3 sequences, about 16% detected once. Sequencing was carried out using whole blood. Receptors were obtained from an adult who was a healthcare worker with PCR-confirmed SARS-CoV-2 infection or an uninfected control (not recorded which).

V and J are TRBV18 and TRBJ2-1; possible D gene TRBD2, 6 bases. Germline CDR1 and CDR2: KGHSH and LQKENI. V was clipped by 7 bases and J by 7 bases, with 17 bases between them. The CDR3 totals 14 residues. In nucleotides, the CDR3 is TGTGCCAGCTTCCCGGAGGGACTCGGGAATGAGCAGTTCTTC. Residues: CASFPEGLGNEQFF. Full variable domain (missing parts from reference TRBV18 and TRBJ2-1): NAGVMQNPRHLVRRRGQEARLRCSPMKGHSHVYWYRQLPEEGLKFMVYLQKENIIDESGMPKERFSAEFPKEGPSILRIQQVVRGDSAAYFCASFPEGLGNEQFFGPGTRLTVL.

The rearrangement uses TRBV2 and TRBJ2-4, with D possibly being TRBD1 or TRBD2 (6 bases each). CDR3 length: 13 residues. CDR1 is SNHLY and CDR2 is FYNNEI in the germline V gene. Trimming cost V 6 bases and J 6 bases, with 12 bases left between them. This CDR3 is CASRDGGRNIQYF. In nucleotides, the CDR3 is TGTGCCAGCAGAGACGGGGGCCGAAACATTCAGTACTTC.

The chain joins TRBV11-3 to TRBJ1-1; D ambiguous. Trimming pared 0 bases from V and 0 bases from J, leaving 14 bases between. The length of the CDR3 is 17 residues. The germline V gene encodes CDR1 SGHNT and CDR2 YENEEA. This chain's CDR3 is CASSLEPNSNMNTEAFF. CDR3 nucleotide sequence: TGTGCCAGCAGCTTAGAACCAAACAGCAACATGAACACTGAAGCTTTCTTT.

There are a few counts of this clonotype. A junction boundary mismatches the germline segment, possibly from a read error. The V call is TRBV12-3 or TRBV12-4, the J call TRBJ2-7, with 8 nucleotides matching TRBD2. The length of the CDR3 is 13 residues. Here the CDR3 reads CASSLAGHYEQYF. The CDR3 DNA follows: TGTGCCAGCAGTCTAGCGGGCCACTACGAGCAGTACTTC.